This T cell receptor beta chain stems from a study of T cell responses to AZD1222 COVID-19 vaccine. Study findings and constraints: Targets within unmutated variant regions were reportedly found for nearly half of spike-specific TCRs. Clonal diversity may have been underestimated in mostly white British donors. Vaccination with two AZD1222 doses was followed by a rise in Spike-specific TCR breadth and depth. Repertoire sampling occurred only after the peak T cell response.

The table came from immunoSEQ multiplex PCR; TCRdb's copy has only in-frame clones and leaves some out. Among 180,000 or so clones listed, about 90% were seen once. The germline gives CDR1 PRHDT, CDR2 FYEKMQ (reference sequence). This CDR3 contains 16 residues. Deletions cut 1 base from V and 0 bases from J, with 12 bases between. Of note for this clone: Its antigen remains unidentified.

The chain couples TRBV13 to TRBJ1-1; D unclear. The material was peripheral blood, obtained 28 days after the second AZD1222 dose. This TCR came from an adult who received the AZD1222 COVID-19 vaccine. The chain's CDR3 is CASSLAPGSLNTEAFF. The DNA for the CDR3 is TGTGCCAGCAGCTTAGCCCCGGGCAGCCTGAACACTGAAGCTTTCTTT.